This T cell receptor (beta chain) was profiled in a study of shared clonotypes between healthy human individuals. Some clones are missing from TCRdb's copy, which holds only in-frame ones; the method was immunoSEQ multiplex PCR. The repertoire holds more than 900,000 clones, around 78% seen once, with roughly 0.62% in the top ten. This TCR was sampled from a man aged 18 to 35 in good health. Some clones in this sample may be carry-over from other donors' samples. Sequencing was done on a sample of memory CD4+ T cells from PBMCs. Subset defined: CD45RA-negative fraction.

The DNA of the CDR3 is TGTGCTAGTGGTTCCGAGGGGGCGACTGAAGCTTTCTTT. The encoded protein is CASGSEGATEAFF. The chain is built from TRBV12-5 and TRBJ1-1, with TRBD1 matching over 7 bases. The CDR3 is made up of 13 amino acids. After removal of 4 bases from V and 5 bases from J, the junction contained 4 bases not matched to a gene. Per germline, CDR1 LGHNT and CDR2 FRNRAP.